Reported below is one T cell receptor (beta chain). Its specificity is not known. These data come from a study of T-cell memory formation after mild COVID-19. Study results and caveats: Mostly located in CM and EM were contracting CD4+ clones, with contracting CD8+ clones located in EMRA. Researchers could not confirm that second-wave clones peaking on day 37 targeted SARS-CoV-2. Certain responding clones were present in pre-infection memory, suggesting participation of cross-reactive memory. Contracting clones, day 15 to 85, had balanced CD4/CD8, and later expanders favored CD4+.

TCRdb re-derived calls from the 5' RACE reads in MiXCR, one entry per CDR3 protein. The sample holds around 300,000 distinct CDR3 sequences, approximately 14% seen once. Trimming left V 0 bases short and J 7 bases short, with 11 bases between. The CDR3 consists of 14 residues. The germline V gene encodes CDR1 SGHRS and CDR2 YFSETQ. The rearrangement links TRBV5-1 to TRBJ2-4; D not resolved. Material: PBMCs or a T cell subset sorted from them (not recorded which). The sequence was obtained from a young man who had mild COVID-19 (a few samples of this study predate the infection). Cell type and time point are not known. In DNA form, the CDR3 reads TGCGCCAGCAGCTTGGAGCTAATAGGGAACATTCAGTACTTC. As protein: CASSLELIGNIQYF. The full variable domain, its missing parts supplied by reference TRBV5-1 and TRBJ2-4, is KAGVTQTPRYLIKTRGQQVTLSCSPISGHRSVSWYQQTPGQGLQFLFEYFSETQRNKGNFPGRFSGRQFSNSRSEMNVSTLELGDSALYLCASSLELIGNIQYFGAGTRLSVL.